This entry describes one TCR beta chain. Method: immunoSEQ multiplex PCR; TCRdb's copy keeps in-frame clones and lacks some. The table lists about 440,000 clones, about 90% of them singletons. CDR3 size: 16 residues. V was pared by 0 bases and J by 5 bases, with 2 bases of the junction left unmatched. Germline CDR1 SGHAT, CDR2 FQNNGV. The data originate from a study of Ad26.COV2.S vaccination and SARS-CoV-2 variants. For the study at large: Ad26.COV2.S, an intramuscular injection, was given once or twice 56 days apart.

Treatment reported: 15 to 20 received Ad26.COV2.S at low or high dose, single or two shots; a few received placebo; per-sample allocation not given. Samples analyzed were those drawn on day 63 after the first vaccine or placebo injection. Sequenced material: peripheral blood, taken in a trial of Ad26.COV2.S vaccine versus placebo. This TCR came from a person aged 18 to 65 who received the Ad26.COV2.S COVID-19 vaccine or a placebo. The chain recombines TRBV11-2 with TRBJ2-1; 12 bases are shared with TRBD2. CDR3 in amino acids: CASSLEGLAGHNEQFF. DNA of the CDR3: TGTGCCAGCAGCTTAGAGGGACTAGCGGGCCACAATGAGCAGTTCTTC.